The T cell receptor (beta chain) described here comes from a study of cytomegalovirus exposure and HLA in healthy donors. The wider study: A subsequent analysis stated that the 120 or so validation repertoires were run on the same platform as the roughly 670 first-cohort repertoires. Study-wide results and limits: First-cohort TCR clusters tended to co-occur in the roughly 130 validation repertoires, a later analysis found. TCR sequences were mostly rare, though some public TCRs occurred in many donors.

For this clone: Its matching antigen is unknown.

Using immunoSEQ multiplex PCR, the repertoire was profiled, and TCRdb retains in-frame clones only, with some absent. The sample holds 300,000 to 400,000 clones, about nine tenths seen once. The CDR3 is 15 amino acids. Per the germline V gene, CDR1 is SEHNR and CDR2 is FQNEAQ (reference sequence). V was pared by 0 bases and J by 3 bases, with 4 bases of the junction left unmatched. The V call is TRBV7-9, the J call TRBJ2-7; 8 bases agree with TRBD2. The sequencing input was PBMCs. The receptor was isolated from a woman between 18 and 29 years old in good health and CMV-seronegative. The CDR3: CASSLASGSSYEQYF. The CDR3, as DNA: TGTGCCAGCAGCTTAGCCAGCGGGAGTAGCTACGAGCAGTACTTC.